The rows below give T cell receptor beta chains drawn from one sample of a study of shared clonotypes between healthy human individuals. Method: immunoSEQ multiplex PCR; TCRdb's copy keeps in-frame clones and lacks some. The top ten clones hold approximately 1.5% of a sample with about 1 million clones, about 80% of them seen once. The sequenced material came from memory CD4+ T cells sorted from blood. Source of these receptors: a man aged 18-30 years in good health. CDR3s include the opening cysteine and the closing phenylalanine or tryptophan. Each record gives: V gene, D gene, clone size, J gene, CDR3 DNA, CDR3 protein. The D gene is left open where the match is weak. A row's size may be missing; if present it is once, few, many or a size class.

v_gene: TRBV11-2; d_gene: NA; abundance: few; j_gene: TRBJ2-7; CDR3nt: TGTGCCAGCAGCTTAGAGCCGGGACAAATCTACGAGCAGTACTTC; CDR3aa: CASSLEPGQIYEQYF
v_gene: TRBV7-9; d_gene: NA; abundance: NA; j_gene: TRBJ1-3; CDR3nt: TGTGCCAGCACCCCTGGTTCTGGAAACACCATATATTTT; CDR3aa: CASTPGSGNTIYF
v_gene: TRBV5-1; d_gene: TRBD1; abundance: many; j_gene: TRBJ2-5; CDR3nt: TGCGCCAGCAGCTGGGACAGGGTGGAGACCCAGTACTTC; CDR3aa: CASSWDRVETQYF
v_gene: TRBV7-9; d_gene: NA; abundance: NA; j_gene: TRBJ2-7; CDR3nt: TGTGCCAGCAGCTTATCCCCAGTTAGCTCCTACGAGCAGTACTTC; CDR3aa: CASSLSPVSSYEQYF
v_gene: TRBV30; d_gene: NA; abundance: NA; j_gene: TRBJ1-4; CDR3nt: TGTGCCTGGAGTGTACGTGGGGCCCATGGAAAACTGTTTTTT; CDR3aa: CAWSVRGAHGKLFF
v_gene: TRBV15; d_gene: NA; abundance: many; j_gene: TRBJ2-3; CDR3nt: TGTGCCACCAGCAGAGATCAGGATACGCAGTATTTT; CDR3aa: CATSRDQDTQYF
v_gene: TRBV11-2; d_gene: NA; abundance: NA; j_gene: TRBJ1-1; CDR3nt: TGTGCCAGCGGGCAGGACGCCCTGGGAGCTTTCTTT; CDR3aa: CASGQDALGAFF
v_gene: TRBV15; d_gene: TRBD1; abundance: NA; j_gene: TRBJ1-4; CDR3nt: TGTGCCACCAGCAGAGCTAAGACAGGGGGAGGGGAAAAACTGTTTTTT; CDR3aa: CATSRAKTGGGEKLFF
v_gene: TRBV7-8; d_gene: NA; abundance: NA; j_gene: TRBJ2-1; CDR3nt: TGTGCCAGCAGCTTTTCGGGCGCCAGTGAGCAGTTCTTC; CDR3aa: CASSFSGASEQFF
v_gene: TRBV28; d_gene: NA; abundance: NA; j_gene: TRBJ1-5; CDR3nt: TGTGCCACCGGAGGGGGATTAAATCAGCCCCAGCATTTT; CDR3aa: CATGGGLNQPQHF
v_gene: TRBV7-2; d_gene: NA; abundance: NA; j_gene: TRBJ1-5; CDR3nt: TGTGCCAGCAGCTTAGTCGGGGCAGATAGCAATCAGCCCCAGCATTTT; CDR3aa: CASSLVGADSNQPQHF
v_gene: TRBV5-6; d_gene: NA; abundance: NA; j_gene: TRBJ1-4; CDR3nt: TGTGCCAGCAGCTATCAGGGTGGGGTTGAAAAACTGTTTTTT; CDR3aa: CASSYQGGVEKLFF
v_gene: TRBV19; d_gene: TRBD2; abundance: NA; j_gene: TRBJ2-3; CDR3nt: TGTGCCAGTAGTCCCGTAGCGGGGGGACTCACAGATACGCAGTATTTT; CDR3aa: CASSPVAGGLTDTQYF
v_gene: TRBV7-9; d_gene: NA; abundance: NA; j_gene: TRBJ2-3; CDR3nt: TGTGCCAGCAGCTATCAAGGCGCAGGAGCCCGGGATACGCAGTATTTT; CDR3aa: CASSYQGAGARDTQYF
v_gene: TRBV10-3; d_gene: NA; abundance: NA; j_gene: TRBJ2-7; CDR3nt: TGTGCCATCAGTGAATACGGCGTAGTAGACGTTTTC; CDR3aa: CAISEYGVVDVF
v_gene: TRBV10-3; d_gene: NA; abundance: NA; j_gene: TRBJ2-5; CDR3nt: TGTGCCATCAATGGGGGGACAGACCAAGAGACCCAGTACTTC; CDR3aa: CAINGGTDQETQYF
v_gene: TRBV5-1; d_gene: TRBD2; abundance: many; j_gene: TRBJ2-3; CDR3nt: TGCGCCAGCAGCCCCCGAGAGCGGGGCGCAGATACGCAGTATTTT; CDR3aa: CASSPRERGADTQYF
v_gene: TRBV27; d_gene: NA; abundance: NA; j_gene: TRBJ1-1; CDR3nt: TGTGCCAGCAGTTTAAATATGAACACTGAAGCTTTCTTT; CDR3aa: CASSLNMNTEAFF
v_gene: TRBV15; d_gene: NA; abundance: NA; j_gene: TRBJ2-5; CDR3nt: TGTGCCACCAGCAGAGATCGTGCAGAGACCCAGTACTTC; CDR3aa: CATSRDRAETQYF
v_gene: TRBV11-2; d_gene: NA; abundance: NA; j_gene: TRBJ2-5; CDR3nt: TGTGCCAGCAGCTTAGAGGGGGGGGCCGAGACCCAGTACTTC; CDR3aa: CASSLEGGAETQYF
v_gene: TRBV6-1; d_gene: NA; abundance: many; j_gene: TRBJ2-5; CDR3nt: TGTGCCAGCAGTGACTACGGAAGGTCCCAAGAGACCCAGTACTTC; CDR3aa: CASSDYGRSQETQYF
v_gene: TRBV5-1; d_gene: NA; abundance: NA; j_gene: TRBJ2-7; CDR3nt: TGCGCCAGCAGCTTGGAGGGAAGCTCCTACGAGCAGTACTTC; CDR3aa: CASSLEGSSYEQYF
v_gene: TRBV4-1; d_gene: TRBD2; abundance: NA; j_gene: TRBJ2-1; CDR3nt: TGCGCCAGCAGCCGCGCGATGCGGGCGGGAGGCTACAATGAGCAGTTCTTC; CDR3aa: CASSRAMRAGGYNEQFF
v_gene: TRBV2; d_gene: NA; abundance: NA; j_gene: TRBJ2-7; CDR3nt: TGTGCCAGCAGTGTAGGCCCCTACTACGAGCAGTACTTC; CDR3aa: CASSVGPYYEQYF
v_gene: TRBV7-6; d_gene: NA; abundance: NA; j_gene: TRBJ2-5; CDR3nt: TGTGCCAGCAGCTTAGGGGCTAGAACTGAGACCCAGTACTTC; CDR3aa: CASSLGARTETQYF
v_gene: TRBV27; d_gene: NA; abundance: NA; j_gene: TRBJ1-5; CDR3nt: TGTGCCAGCAGTTTCTCCCAGGGACGCAATCAGCCCCAGCATTTT; CDR3aa: CASSFSQGRNQPQHF
v_gene: TRBV18; d_gene: NA; abundance: NA; j_gene: TRBJ2-7; CDR3nt: TGTGCCAGCTCACCAGCCAACACAGGGAACTACGAGCAGTACTTC; CDR3aa: CASSPANTGNYEQYF
v_gene: TRBV12-5; d_gene: NA; abundance: few; j_gene: TRBJ1-5; CDR3nt: TGTGCTAGTGGTCCCCCCGGGACGGGGTCGGACCAGCCCCAGCATTTT; CDR3aa: CASGPPGTGSDQPQHF
v_gene: TRBV30; d_gene: NA; abundance: NA; j_gene: TRBJ2-1; CDR3nt: TGTGCCTGGAGTAAGGGGCCTTACAATGAGCAGTTCTTC; CDR3aa: CAWSKGPYNEQFF
v_gene: TRBV30; d_gene: TRBD1; abundance: few; j_gene: TRBJ1-2; CDR3nt: TGTGCCCGGGGACAGGGCTCCCTTAACTATGGCTACACCTTC; CDR3aa: CARGQGSLNYGYTF
v_gene: TRBV2; d_gene: NA; abundance: NA; j_gene: TRBJ2-5; CDR3nt: TGTGCCAGCAGCGGGACTTGGAGGAAAGAGACCCAGTACTTC; CDR3aa: CASSGTWRKETQYF
v_gene: TRBV19; d_gene: NA; abundance: NA; j_gene: TRBJ2-3; CDR3nt: TGTGCCAGTAGCGGGGTGAGCACAGATACGCAGTATTTT; CDR3aa: CASSGVSTDTQYF
v_gene: TRBV9; d_gene: NA; abundance: few; j_gene: TRBJ2-5; CDR3nt: TGTGCCAGCAGCGTCTCGACTGGAGGGGAGACCCAGTACTTC; CDR3aa: CASSVSTGGETQYF
v_gene: TRBV15; d_gene: NA; abundance: once; j_gene: TRBJ1-5; CDR3nt: TGTGCCACCAGCGCCGGGGCCGGTCAGCCCCAGCATTTT; CDR3aa: CATSAGAGQPQHF
v_gene: TRBV7-6; d_gene: NA; abundance: NA; j_gene: TRBJ2-5; CDR3nt: TGTGCCAGCAGCTTCCAAACAGGGCAGACCCAGTACTTC; CDR3aa: CASSFQTGQTQYF